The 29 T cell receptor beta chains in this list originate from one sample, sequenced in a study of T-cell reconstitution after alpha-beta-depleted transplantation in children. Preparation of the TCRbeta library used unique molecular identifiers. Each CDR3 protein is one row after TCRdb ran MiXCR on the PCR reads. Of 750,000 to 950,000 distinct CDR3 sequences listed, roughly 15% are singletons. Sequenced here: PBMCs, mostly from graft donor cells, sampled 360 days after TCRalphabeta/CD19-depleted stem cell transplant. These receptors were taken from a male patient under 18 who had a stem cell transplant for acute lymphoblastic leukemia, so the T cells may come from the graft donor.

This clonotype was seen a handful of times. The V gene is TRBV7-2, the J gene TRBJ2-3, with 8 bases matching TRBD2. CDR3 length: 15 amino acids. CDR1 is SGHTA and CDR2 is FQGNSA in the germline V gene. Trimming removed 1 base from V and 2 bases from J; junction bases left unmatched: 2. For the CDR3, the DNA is TGTGCCAGCAGCTTAGACGGGAGGGCCACAGATACGCAGTATTTT. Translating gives CASSLDGRATDTQYF.

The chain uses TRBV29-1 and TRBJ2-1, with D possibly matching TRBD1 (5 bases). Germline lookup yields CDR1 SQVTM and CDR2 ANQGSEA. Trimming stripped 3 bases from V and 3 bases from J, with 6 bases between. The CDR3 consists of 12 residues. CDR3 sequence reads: CSVEGLYNEQFF. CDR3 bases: TGCAGCGTTGAGGGGCTCTACAATGAGCAGTTCTTC.

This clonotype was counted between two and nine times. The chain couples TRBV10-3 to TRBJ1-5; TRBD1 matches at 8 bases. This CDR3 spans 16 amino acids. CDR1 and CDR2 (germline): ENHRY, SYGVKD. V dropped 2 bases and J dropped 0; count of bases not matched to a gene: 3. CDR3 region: CAISERQGISNQPQHF. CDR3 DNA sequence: TGTGCCATCAGTGAGCGACAGGGGATTAGCAATCAGCCCCAGCATTTT.

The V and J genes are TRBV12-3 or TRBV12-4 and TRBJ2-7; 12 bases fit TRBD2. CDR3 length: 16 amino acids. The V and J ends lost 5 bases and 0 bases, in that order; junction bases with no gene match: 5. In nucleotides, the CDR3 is TGTGCCAGCAGTCCTTGGGGACTAGCGGGCTCCTACGAGCAGTACTTC. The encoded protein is CASSPWGLAGSYEQYF.

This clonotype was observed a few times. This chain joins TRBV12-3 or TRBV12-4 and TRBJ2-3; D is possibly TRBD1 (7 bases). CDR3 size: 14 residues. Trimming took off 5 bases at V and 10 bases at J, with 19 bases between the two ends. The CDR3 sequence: CASSETGRPVAQYF. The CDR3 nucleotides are TGTGCCAGCAGTGAGACAGGGAGGCCCGTGGCGCAGTATTTT.

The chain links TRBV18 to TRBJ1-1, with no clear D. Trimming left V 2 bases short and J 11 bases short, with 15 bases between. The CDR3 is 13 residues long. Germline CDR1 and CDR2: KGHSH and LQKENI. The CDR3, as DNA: TGTGCCAGCTCACCAGGCGGGTGGACGTCGGCTTTCTTT. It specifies CASSPGGWTSAFF.

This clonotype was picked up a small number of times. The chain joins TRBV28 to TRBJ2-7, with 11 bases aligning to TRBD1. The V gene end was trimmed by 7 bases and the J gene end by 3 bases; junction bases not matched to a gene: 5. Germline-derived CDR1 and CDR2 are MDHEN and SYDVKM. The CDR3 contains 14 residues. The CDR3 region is CASTGTGGFYEQYF. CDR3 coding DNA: TGTGCCAGCACTGGGACAGGGGGATTCTACGAGCAGTACTTC.

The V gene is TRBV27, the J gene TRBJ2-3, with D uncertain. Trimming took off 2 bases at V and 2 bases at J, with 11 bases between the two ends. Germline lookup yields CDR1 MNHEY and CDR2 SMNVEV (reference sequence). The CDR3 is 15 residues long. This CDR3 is CASSLIDRSTDTQYF. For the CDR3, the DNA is TGTGCCAGCAGTTTAATAGACCGCTCCACAGATACGCAGTATTTT.

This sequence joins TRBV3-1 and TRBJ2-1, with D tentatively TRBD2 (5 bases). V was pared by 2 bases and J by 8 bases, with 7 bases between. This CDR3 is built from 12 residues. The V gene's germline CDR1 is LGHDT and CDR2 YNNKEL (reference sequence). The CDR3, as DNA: TGTGCCAGCAGCCAACTCGGGGATGAGCAGTTCTTC. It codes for CASSQLGDEQFF.

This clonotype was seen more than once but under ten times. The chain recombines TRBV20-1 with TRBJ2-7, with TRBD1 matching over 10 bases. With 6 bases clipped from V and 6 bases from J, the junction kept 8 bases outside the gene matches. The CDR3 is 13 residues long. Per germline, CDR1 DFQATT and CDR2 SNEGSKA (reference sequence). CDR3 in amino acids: CSATDRGPAEQYF. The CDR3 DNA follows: TGCAGTGCCACCGACAGGGGGCCAGCCGAGCAGTACTTC.

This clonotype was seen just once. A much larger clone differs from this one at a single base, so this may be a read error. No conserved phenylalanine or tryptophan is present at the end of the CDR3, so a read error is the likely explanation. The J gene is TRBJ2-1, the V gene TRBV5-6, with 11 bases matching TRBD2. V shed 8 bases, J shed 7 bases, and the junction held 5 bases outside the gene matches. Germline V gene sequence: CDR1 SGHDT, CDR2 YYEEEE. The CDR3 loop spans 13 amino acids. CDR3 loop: CASTIAGGNEQFC. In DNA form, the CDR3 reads TGTGCCAGTACCATAGCGGGGGGGAATGAGCAGTTCTGC.

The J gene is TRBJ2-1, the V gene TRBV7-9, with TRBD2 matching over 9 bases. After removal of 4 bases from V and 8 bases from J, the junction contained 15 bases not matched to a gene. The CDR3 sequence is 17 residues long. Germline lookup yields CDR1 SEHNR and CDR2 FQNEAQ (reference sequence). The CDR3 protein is CASSSQALAGDVYEQFF. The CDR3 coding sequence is TGTGCCAGCAGCTCCCAGGCCTTAGCGGGAGATGTCTATGAGCAGTTCTTC.

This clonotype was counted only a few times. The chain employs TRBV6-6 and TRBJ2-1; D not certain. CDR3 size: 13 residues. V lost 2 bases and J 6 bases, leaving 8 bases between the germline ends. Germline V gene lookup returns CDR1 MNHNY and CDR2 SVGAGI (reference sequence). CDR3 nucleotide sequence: TGTGCCAGCAGTTACCGGCCGGTCAATGAGCAGTTCTTC. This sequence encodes CASSYRPVNEQFF.

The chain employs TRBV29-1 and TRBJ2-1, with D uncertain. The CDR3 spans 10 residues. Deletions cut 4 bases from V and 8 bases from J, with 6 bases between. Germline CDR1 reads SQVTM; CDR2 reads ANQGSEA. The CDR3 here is CSVVPDEQFF. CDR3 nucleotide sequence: TGCAGCGTTGTTCCGGATGAGCAGTTCTTC.

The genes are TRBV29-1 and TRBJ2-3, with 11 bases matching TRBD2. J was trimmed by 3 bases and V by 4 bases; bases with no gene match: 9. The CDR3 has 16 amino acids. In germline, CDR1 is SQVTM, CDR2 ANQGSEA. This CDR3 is CSVAAYGTSGTDTQYF. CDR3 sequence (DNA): TGCAGCGTTGCGGCCTACGGGACTAGCGGAACAGATACGCAGTATTTT.

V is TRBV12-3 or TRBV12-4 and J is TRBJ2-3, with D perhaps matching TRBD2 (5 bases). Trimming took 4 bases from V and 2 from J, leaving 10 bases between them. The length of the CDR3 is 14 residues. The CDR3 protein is CASSSLAPTDTQYF. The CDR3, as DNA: TGTGCCAGCAGTTCCCTAGCCCCCACAGATACGCAGTATTTT.

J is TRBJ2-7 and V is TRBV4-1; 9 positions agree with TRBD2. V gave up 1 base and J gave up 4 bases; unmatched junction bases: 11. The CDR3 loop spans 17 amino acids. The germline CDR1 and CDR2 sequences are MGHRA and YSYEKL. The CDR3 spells CASSQVLRGRAPYEQYF. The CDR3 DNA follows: TGCGCCAGCAGCCAAGTTCTGCGCGGGAGGGCCCCTTACGAGCAGTACTTC.

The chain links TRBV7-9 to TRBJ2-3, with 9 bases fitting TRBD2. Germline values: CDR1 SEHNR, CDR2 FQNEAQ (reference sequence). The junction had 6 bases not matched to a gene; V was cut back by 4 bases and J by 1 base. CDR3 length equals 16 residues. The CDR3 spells CASSSYSGRRTDTQYF. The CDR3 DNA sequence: TGTGCCAGCAGCTCATATAGCGGGAGACGCACAGATACGCAGTATTTT.

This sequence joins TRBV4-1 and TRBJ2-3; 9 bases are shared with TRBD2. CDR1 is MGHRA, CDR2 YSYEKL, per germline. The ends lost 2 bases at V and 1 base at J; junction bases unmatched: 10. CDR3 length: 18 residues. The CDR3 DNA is TGCGCCAGCAGCCAACCACCCTACAGGACTAGCGGCACAGATACGCAGTATTTT. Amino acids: CASSQPPYRTSGTDTQYF.

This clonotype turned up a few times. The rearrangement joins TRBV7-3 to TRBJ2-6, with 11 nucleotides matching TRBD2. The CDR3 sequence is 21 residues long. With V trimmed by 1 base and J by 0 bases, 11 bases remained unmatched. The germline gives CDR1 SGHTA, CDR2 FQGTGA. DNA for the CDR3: TGTGCCAGCAGCTTAAACGGCAGGGGACTAGCGGAGCCCTCTGGGGCCAACGTCCTGACTTTC. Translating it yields CASSLNGRGLAEPSGANVLTF. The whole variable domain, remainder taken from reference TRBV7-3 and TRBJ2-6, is GAGVSQTPSNKVTEKGKYVELRCDPISGHTALYWYRQSLGQGPEFLIYFQGTGAADDSGLPNDRFFAVRPEGSVSTLKIQRTERGDSAVYLCASSLNGRGLAEPSGANVLTFGAGSRLTVL.

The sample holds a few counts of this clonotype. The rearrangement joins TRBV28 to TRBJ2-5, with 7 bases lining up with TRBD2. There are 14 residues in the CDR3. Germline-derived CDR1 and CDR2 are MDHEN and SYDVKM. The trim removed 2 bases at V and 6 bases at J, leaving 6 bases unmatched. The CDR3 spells CASSLPSGVKTQYF. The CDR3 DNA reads TGTGCCAGCAGTTTACCGAGCGGGGTGAAGACCCAGTACTTC. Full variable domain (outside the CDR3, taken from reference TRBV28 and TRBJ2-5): DVKVTQSSRYLVKRTGEKVFLECVQDMDHENMFWYRQDPGLGLRLIYFSYDVKMKEKGDIPEGYSVSREKKERFSLILESASTNQTSMYLCASSLPSGVKTQYFGPGTRLLVL.

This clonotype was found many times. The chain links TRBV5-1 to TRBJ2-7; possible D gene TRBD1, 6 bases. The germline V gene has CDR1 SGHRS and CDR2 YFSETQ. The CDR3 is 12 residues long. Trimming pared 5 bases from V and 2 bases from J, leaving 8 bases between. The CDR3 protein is CASRDRAYEQYF. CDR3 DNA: TGCGCCAGCAGGGACAGAGCCTACGAGCAGTACTTC.

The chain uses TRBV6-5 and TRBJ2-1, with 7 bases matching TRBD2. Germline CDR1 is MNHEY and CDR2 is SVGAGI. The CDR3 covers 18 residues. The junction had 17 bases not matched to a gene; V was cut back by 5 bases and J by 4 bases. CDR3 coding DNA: TGTGCCAGCAGTCACGGCCGACTCCTAGCGGCTTTTTACAATGAGCAGTTCTTC. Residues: CASSHGRLLAAFYNEQFF.

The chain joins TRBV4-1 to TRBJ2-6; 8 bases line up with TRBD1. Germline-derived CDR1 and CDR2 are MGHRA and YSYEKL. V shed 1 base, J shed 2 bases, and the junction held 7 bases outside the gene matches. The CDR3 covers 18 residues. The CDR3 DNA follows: TGCGCCAGCAGCCAAGGTGGACAGGGCTCAACTGGGGCCAACGTCCTGACTTTC. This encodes CASSQGGQGSTGANVLTF.

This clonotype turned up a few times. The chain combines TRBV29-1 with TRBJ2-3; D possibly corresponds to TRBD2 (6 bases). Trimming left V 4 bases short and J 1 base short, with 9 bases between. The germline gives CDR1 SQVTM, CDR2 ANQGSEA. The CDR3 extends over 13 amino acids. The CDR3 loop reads CSVGWRGTDTQYF. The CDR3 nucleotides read TGCAGCGTTGGGTGGAGGGGCACAGATACGCAGTATTTT.

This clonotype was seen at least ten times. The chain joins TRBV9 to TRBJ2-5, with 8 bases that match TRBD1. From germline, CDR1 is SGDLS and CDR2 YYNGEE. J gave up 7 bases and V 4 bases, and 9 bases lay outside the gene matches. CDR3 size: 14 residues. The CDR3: CASSPRQGQMTQYF. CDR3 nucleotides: TGTGCCAGCAGCCCAAGACAGGGGCAAATGACCCAGTACTTC.

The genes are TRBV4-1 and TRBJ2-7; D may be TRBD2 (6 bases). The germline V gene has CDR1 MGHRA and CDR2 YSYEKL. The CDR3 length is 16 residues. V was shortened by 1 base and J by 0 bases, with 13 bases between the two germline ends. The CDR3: CASSQGFGDFSYEQYF. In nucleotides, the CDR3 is TGCGCCAGCAGCCAAGGATTTGGGGACTTCTCCTACGAGCAGTACTTC.

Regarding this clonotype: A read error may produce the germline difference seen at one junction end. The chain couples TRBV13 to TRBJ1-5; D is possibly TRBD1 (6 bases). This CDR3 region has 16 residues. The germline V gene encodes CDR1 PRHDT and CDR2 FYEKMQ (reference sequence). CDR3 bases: TGTGCCAGCAGTTTAGGCCCCGGGGGGGCCTATCAGCCCCAGCATTTT. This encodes CASSLGPGGAYQPQHF.

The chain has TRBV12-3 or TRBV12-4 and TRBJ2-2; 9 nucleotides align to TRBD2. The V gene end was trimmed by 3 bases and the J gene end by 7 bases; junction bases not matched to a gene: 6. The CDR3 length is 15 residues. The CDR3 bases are TGTGCCAGCAGTTTGGAGCTAGCGGGATTCGGGGAGCTGTTTTTT. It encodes CASSLELAGFGELFF.